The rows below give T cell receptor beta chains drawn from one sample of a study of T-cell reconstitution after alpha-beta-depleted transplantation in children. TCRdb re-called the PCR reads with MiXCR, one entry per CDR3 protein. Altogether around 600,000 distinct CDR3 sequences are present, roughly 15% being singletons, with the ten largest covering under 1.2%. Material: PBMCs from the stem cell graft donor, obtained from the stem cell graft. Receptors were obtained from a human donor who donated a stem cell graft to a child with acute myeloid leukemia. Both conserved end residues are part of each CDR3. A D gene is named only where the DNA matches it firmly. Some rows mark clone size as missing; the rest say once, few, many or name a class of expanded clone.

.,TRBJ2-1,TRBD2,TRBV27,TGTGCCAGCAGTTACCGGACTAGCGGGGGGCAAAACAATGAGCAGTTCTTC,CASSYRTSGGQNNEQFF
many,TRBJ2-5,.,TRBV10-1,TGCGCCAGCAGTAGGACATTACAAGAGACCCAGTACTTC,CASSRTLQETQYF
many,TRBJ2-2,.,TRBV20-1,TGCAGTGCCATAGAGGAGGGCTCCGGGGAGCTGTTTTTT,CSAIEEGSGELFF
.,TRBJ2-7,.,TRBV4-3,TGCGCCAGCAGCCAAGAACAAGGGGGGATTTACGAGCAGTACTTC,CASSQEQGGIYEQYF
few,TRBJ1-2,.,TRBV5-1,TGCGCCAGCAGCTTGGGACAGGCTCGGGGCTATGGCTACACCTTC,CASSLGQARGYGYTF
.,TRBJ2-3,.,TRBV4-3,TGCGCCAGTTCATGGGGGGGGGCGGCAGATACGCAGTATTTT,CASSWGGAADTQYF
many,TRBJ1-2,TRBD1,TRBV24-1,TGTGCCACCAGAGGGACAGGGAGTGGCTACACCTTC,CATRGTGSGYTF
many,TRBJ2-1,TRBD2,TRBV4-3,TGCGCCAGCAGCCAAGACCGCGGGGGCTCCTACAATGAGCAGTTCTTC,CASSQDRGGSYNEQFF
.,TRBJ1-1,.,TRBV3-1,TGTGCCAGCAGCCAACAATACACTGAAGCTTTCTTT,CASSQQYTEAFF
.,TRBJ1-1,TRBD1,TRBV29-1,TGCAGCGGGTTGGACAGGGGGGGCACTGAAGCTTTCTTT,CSGLDRGGTEAFF
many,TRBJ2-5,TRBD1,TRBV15,TGTGCCACCAGCAGAAAGCAAGGGGGCCGGGAGACCCAGTACTTC,CATSRKQGGRETQYF
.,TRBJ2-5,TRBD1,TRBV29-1,TGCAGCGCCGAGACAGGGGAGACCCAGTACTTC,CSAETGETQYF
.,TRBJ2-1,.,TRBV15,TGTGCCACCAGCAGAGCCCACGACTGGGACAATGAGCAGTTCTTC,CATSRAHDWDNEQFF
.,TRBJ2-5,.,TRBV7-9,TGTGCCAGCAGCTTACCTGGCCAGGGCGAAAAGACCCAGTACTTC,CASSLPGQGEKTQYF
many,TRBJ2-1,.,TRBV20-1,TGCAGTAAATTAGCAGGAGCCTACAATGAGCAGTTCTTC,CSKLAGAYNEQFF
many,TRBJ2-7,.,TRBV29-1,TGCAGCGTTGAAGAGGGAGGGGAGGGGGGACACTCCTACGAGCAGTACTTC,CSVEEGGEGGHSYEQYF
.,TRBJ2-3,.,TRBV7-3,TGTGCCAGCAGCTCTAGATATGATACGCAGTATTTT,CASSSRYDTQYF
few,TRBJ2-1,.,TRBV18,TGTGCCAGCTCACCCCGTCCAGGGAATGAGCAGTTCTTC,CASSPRPGNEQFF
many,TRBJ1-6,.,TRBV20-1,TGCAGTGCAAGACTAGCAAATCATTCACCCCTCCACTTT,CSARLANHSPLHF
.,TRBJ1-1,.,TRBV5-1,TGCGCCAGCAGCTTGGGGACGGGGGCGAACACTGAAGCTTTCTTT,CASSLGTGANTEAFF
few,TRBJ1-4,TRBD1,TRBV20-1,TGCAGTGTCCTGGACAGGGAGGTTGAAAAACTGTTTTTT,CSVLDREVEKLFF
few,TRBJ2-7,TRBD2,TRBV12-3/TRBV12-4,TGTGCCAGCAGTCCGGGACTAGCGGGGAACCACGAGCAGTACTTC,CASSPGLAGNHEQYF
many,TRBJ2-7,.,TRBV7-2,TGTGCCAGCAGCGCATCCGGGAAATCCTACGAGCAGTACTTC,CASSASGKSYEQYF
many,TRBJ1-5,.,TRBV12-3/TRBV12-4,TGTGCCAGCCGTAGTGGGCAAAATAGCAATCAGCCCCAGCATTTT,CASRSGQNSNQPQHF
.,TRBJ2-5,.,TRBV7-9,TGTGCCAGCAGCTTAGCTTGGGGGACGGAGTACTTC,CASSLAWGTEYF
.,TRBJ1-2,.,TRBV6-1,TGTGCCAGCAGTGAAAGGAGGGACACCCATCAGTCCTCCTATGGCTACACCTTC,CASSERRDTHQSSYGYTF
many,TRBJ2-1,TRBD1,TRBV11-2,TGTGCCAGCAGCTCCGGACAGGCCGTACGGTCGTGGAGTTACAATGAGCAGTTCTTC,CASSSGQAVRSWSYNEQFF
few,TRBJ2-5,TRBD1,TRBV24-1,TGTGCCACCAGTGATTTGGGGACAGGGACGATGAAAGAGACCCAGTACTTC,CATSDLGTGTMKETQYF
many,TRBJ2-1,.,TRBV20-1,TGCAGTCCGGACAGCCAGTTCTTC,CSPDSQFF
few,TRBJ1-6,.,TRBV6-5,TGTGCCAGCAGTTTTTCGGGACAAACCAATTCACCCCTCCACTTT,CASSFSGQTNSPLHF
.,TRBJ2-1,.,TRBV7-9,TGTGCCAGCAGCCCCTGGGACATAAATGAGCAGTTCTTC,CASSPWDINEQFF
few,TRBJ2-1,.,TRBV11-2,TGTGCCAGCAGCTTACAGGGGGGCGCCGTGTACAATGAGCAGTTCTTC,CASSLQGGAVYNEQFF
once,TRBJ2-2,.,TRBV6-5,TGTGCCAGCACGGGGTTTGCCGGGGAGCTGTTTTTT,CASTGFAGELFF
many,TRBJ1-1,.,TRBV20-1,TGCAGTGCGAGAGTTGGGGGTTGGACTGAAGCTTTCTTT,CSARVGGWTEAFF
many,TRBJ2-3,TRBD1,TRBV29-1,TGCAGCGTTGGGGGGACAGACAGCACAGATACGCAGTATTTT,CSVGGTDSTDTQYF
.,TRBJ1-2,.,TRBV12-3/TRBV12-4,TGTGCCAGCAGTTTGTGGGGGGCAATTGGCTACACCTTC,CASSLWGAIGYTF
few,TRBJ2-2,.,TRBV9,TGTGCCAGCAGCGAGTTGGACAGTACGAACACCGGGGAGCTGTTTTTT,CASSELDSTNTGELFF
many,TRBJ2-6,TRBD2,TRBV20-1,TGCAGTGCTAGAGATTATCGAGCGGGGGAATACCAAAGCTCTGGGGCCAACGTCCTGACTTTC,CSARDYRAGEYQSSGANVLTF
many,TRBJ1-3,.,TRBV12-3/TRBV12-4,TGTGCTAGCGCCGGGGATCCCTCTGGAAACACCATATATTTT,CASAGDPSGNTIYF
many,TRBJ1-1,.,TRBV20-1,TGCAGTGCCCCGGGGCAGTTAGGCACTGAAGCTTTCTTT,CSAPGQLGTEAFF
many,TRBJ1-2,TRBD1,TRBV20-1,TGCAGTGCCCAAGGGACAGGTGACTATGGCTACACCTTC,CSAQGTGDYGYTF